The rows below give T cell receptor beta chains drawn from one sample of a study of beta chain features in type 1 diabetes. Clones were sequenced by immunoSEQ multiplex PCR, and TCRdb holds only the in-frame ones, with some missing. This table holds about 260,000 clones, around 21% found once. Specimen: naive CD4+ T cells from blood. The receptors shown here come from a middle-aged woman with type 1 diabetes. Each CDR3 is given with its conserved first and last residue. The D gene is left open where the match is weak. Some rows have no size entry. The others give once, few or many, or a class for an expanded clone.

V gene: TRBV19; J gene: TRBJ1-5; D gene: .; clone size: .; CDR3 protein: CASSIGPHQPQHF
V gene: TRBV11-2; J gene: TRBJ2-1; D gene: TRBD1; clone size: .; CDR3 protein: CASSFRDRGYEQFF
V gene: TRBV9; J gene: TRBJ2-7; D gene: .; clone size: .; CDR3 protein: CASSALGGAGPYEQYF
V gene: TRBV9; J gene: TRBJ1-2; D gene: .; clone size: .; CDR3 protein: CASDSGGGYTF
V gene: TRBV28; J gene: TRBJ2-7; D gene: TRBD1; clone size: .; CDR3 protein: CASSLRGPTYEQYF
V gene: TRBV6-6; J gene: TRBJ1-1; D gene: .; clone size: .; CDR3 protein: CASSYEEGRRAFF
V gene: TRBV18; J gene: TRBJ2-1; D gene: .; clone size: .; CDR3 protein: CASPRDPNEQFF
V gene: TRBV2; J gene: TRBJ2-2; D gene: .; clone size: few; CDR3 protein: CASSLRSNTGELFF
V gene: TRBV19; J gene: TRBJ1-1; D gene: .; clone size: .; CDR3 protein: CASSIVYTSSEAFF
V gene: TRBV2; J gene: TRBJ1-1; D gene: .; clone size: .; CDR3 protein: CASSGGRTEAFF
V gene: TRBV28; J gene: TRBJ2-7; D gene: TRBD1; clone size: .; CDR3 protein: CASSSGTGFGGEQYF